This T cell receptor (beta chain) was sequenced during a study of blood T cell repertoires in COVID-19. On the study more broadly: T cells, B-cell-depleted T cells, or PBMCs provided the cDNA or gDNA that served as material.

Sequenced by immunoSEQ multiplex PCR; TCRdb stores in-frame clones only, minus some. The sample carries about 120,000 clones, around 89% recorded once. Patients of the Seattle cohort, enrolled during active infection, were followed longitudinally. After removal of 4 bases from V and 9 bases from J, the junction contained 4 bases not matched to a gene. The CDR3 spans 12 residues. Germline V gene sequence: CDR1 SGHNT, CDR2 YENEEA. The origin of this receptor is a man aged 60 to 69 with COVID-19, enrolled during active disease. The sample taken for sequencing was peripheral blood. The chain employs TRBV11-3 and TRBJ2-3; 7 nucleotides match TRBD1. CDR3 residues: CASSSQGVTQYF. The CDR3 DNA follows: TGTGCCAGCAGCTCGCAGGGGGTGACGCAGTATTTT.